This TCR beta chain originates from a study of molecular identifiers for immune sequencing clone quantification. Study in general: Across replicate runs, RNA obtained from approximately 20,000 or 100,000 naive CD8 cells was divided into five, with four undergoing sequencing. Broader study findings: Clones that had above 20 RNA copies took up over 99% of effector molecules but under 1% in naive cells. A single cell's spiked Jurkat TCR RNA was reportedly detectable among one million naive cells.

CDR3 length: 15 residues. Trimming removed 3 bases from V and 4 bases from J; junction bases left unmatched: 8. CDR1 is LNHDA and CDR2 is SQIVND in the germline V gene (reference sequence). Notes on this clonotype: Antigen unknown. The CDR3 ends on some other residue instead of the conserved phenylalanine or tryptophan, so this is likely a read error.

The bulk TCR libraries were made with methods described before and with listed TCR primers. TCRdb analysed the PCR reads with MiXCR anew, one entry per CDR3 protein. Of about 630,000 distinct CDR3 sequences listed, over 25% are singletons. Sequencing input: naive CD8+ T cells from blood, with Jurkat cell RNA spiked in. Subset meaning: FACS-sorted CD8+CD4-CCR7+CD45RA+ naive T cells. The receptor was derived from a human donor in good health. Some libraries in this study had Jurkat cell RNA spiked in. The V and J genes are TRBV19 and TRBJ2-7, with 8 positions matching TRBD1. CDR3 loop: CASSIEVTGVYEQYL. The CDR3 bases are TGTGCCAGTAGTATCGAGGTGACAGGGGTTTACGAGCAGTACCTC.